The source of this T cell receptor (beta chain) is a study of T cell repertoires in cytomegalovirus infection. Study summary: Public signatures in TCR beta pointed to CMV infection and matching HLA type.

Each CDR3 protein is one row after TCRdb ran MiXCR on the reads. The sample carries about 530,000 distinct CDR3 sequences, approximately 25% recorded once. This clonotype was detected many times. Antigen unknown. The germline CDR1 and CDR2 sequences are MNHEY and SVGAGI. The CDR3 is made up of 15 amino acids. Trimming stripped 0 bases from V and 4 bases from J, with 10 bases between. Overall study findings and caveats: Across the ex vivo response, the dominant clonotypes were HLA-C-restricted CMV-specific TCR beta clonotypes. The cumulative frequency of public TCR beta families distinguished individuals who carried CMV together with the relevant HLA.

The V and J genes are TRBV6-5 and TRBJ2-1; D not certain. What was sequenced was PBMCs. The receptor was derived from a human donor in good health (CMV status not recorded). Some clones in this sample may be carry-over from other donors' samples. CDR3 coding DNA: TGTGCCAGCAGTTACTCATCGCCTTTGTACAATGAGCAGTTCTTC. Encoded protein: CASSYSSPLYNEQFF.